The rows below give T cell receptor beta chains drawn from one sample of a study of blood T cells in healthy people across ages. TCRdb re-called the 5' RACE reads with MiXCR, one entry per CDR3 protein. This table holds some 1,800,000 distinct CDR3 sequences, 35% to 50% found once. The sample was blood. The receptors derive from a human donor in good health. Each CDR3 is given with its conserved first and last residue. A D gene is named only where the DNA matches it firmly. Size is stated for part of the rows, as once, few or many counts, or as a class when the clone is expanded.

d_call,v_call,j_call,clone_size,cdr3_nt,cdr3_aa
-,TRBV6-5,TRBJ2-3,few,TGTGCCAGCAGTTACTCGCCAGACACAGATACGCAGTATTTT,CASSYSPDTDTQYF
-,TRBV12-3/TRBV12-4,TRBJ1-5,few,TGTGCCAGCAGTTTTAGGACAAACCAGCCCCAGCATTTT,CASSFRTNQPQHF
-,TRBV2,TRBJ1-2,-,TGTGCCAGCAGTTCCGGGTCTTTCGGCTACACCTTC,CASSSGSFGYTF
-,TRBV7-2,TRBJ1-2,few,TGTGCCGGCAGCCACCCTGAAGGGGGGAGCTATGGCTACACCTTC,CAGSHPEGGSYGYTF
-,TRBV10-3,TRBJ2-7,many,TGTGCCACCGGTAGGGGGGACGGGCAGTACTTC,CATGRGDGQYF
-,TRBV12-3/TRBV12-4,TRBJ2-3,-,TGTGCCAGCAGTTTACGACGAGCGAGCACAGGTACGCAGTATTTT,CASSLRRASTGTQYF
-,TRBV7-9,TRBJ2-3,-,TGTGCCAGCAGCTCCCCTCGGGGGCACAGCACAGATACGCAGTATTTT,CASSSPRGHSTDTQYF
-,TRBV2,TRBJ1-5,-,TGTGCCAGCAGCCCCCCGTTGGCAGGTAATCAGCCCCAGCATTTT,CASSPPLAGNQPQHF
-,TRBV5-6,TRBJ2-1,-,TGTGCCAGCAGCTTTCTTTCCGTGGATGGGGAGCAGTTCTTC,CASSFLSVDGEQFF
-,TRBV14,TRBJ2-1,-,TGTGCCAGCAGCCCTTACAGGGGAGGCTACAATGAGCAGTTCTTC,CASSPYRGGYNEQFF
-,TRBV12-3/TRBV12-4,TRBJ2-3,-,TGTGCCAGCAGTCCCCACCAGGGGACCACAGATACGCAGTATTTT,CASSPHQGTTDTQYF
TRBD2,TRBV28,TRBJ2-5,-,TGTGCCAGCAGTCCCCCGGGACTAGCGGGGTTTGAGCAGTACTTC,CASSPPGLAGFEQYF
-,TRBV7-8,TRBJ1-1,-,TGTGCCAGCAGCTTAAGTAGTGGGGCCACTGAAGCTTTCTTT,CASSLSSGATEAFF
TRBD1,TRBV13,TRBJ2-3,-,TGTGCCAGCAGCGTAGACAGGGGGCTTGAGCAGTATTTT,CASSVDRGLEQYF
-,TRBV7-2,TRBJ1-2,few,TGTGCCAGCAAACCCCAGGGAGGGGTCTATGGCTACACCTTC,CASKPQGGVYGYTF